The 6 T cell receptor beta chains given below trace back to one sample, sequenced in a study of T cell responses to AZD1222 COVID-19 vaccine. Using immunoSEQ multiplex PCR, the repertoire was profiled, and TCRdb retains in-frame clones only, with some absent. The sample lists about 83,000 clones; approximately 89% were seen once. The sequencing used peripheral blood, collected 28 days after the second AZD1222 dose. The receptors were sampled from an adult who received the AZD1222 COVID-19 vaccine.

The chain uses TRBV6-5 and TRBJ1-1; 8 positions agree with TRBD1. CDR1 is MNHEY, CDR2 SVGAGI, per germline. With 2 bases clipped from V and 5 bases from J, the junction kept 4 bases outside the gene matches. The CDR3 has 14 amino acids. The CDR3 loop is CASSYGQGRTEAFF. CDR3 sequence (DNA): TGTGCCAGCAGTTACGGACAGGGAAGGACTGAAGCTTTCTTT.

The chain carries TRBV3-1 (or the pseudogene TRBV3-2) and TRBJ1-6; D gene ambiguous. CDR3 length: 11 residues. V dropped 8 bases and J dropped 14 bases, with 13 bases sitting between them. Germline V gene data show CDR1 as LGHDT and CDR2 as YNNKEL (reference sequence). CDR3 nucleotide sequence: TGTGCCAGCGGAGTAGACGGATCCCTCCACTTT. Residues: CASGVDGSLHF.

Written as DNA, the CDR3 is TGTGCCAGCAGCTTAGGGATGGGGCCCCAGCATTTT. Translated: CASSLGMGPQHF. V gene TRBV11-2 combines with J gene TRBJ1-5, with unresolved D. The CDR3 sequence is 12 residues long. Trimming left V 1 base short and J 9 bases short, with 7 bases between. CDR1 is SGHAT, CDR2 FQNNGV, per germline.

The chain couples TRBV18 to TRBJ2-7, with D perhaps TRBD1 or TRBD2 (5 bases each). Germline assignment: CDR1 KGHSH and CDR2 LQKENI. This CDR3 spans 15 amino acids. Trimming shortened V by 4 bases and J by 0 bases, and 13 bases separated the two germline ends. The CDR3 DNA sequence: TGTGCCAGCTCACTTCTCCGGGACCCCTCCTACGAGCAGTACTTC. Translation: CASSLLRDPSYEQYF. Full variable domain (rest looked up from reference TRBV18 and TRBJ2-7): NAGVMQNPRHLVRRRGQEARLRCSPMKGHSHVYWYRQLPEEGLKFMVYLQKENIIDESGMPKERFSAEFPKEGPSILRIQQVVRGDSAAYFCASSLLRDPSYEQYFGPGTRLTVT.

V and J are TRBV28 and TRBJ2-3; D gene ambiguous. CDR3 length: 14 residues. Germline V gene lookup returns CDR1 MDHEN and CDR2 SYDVKM. Between the trimmed V and J ends, which lost 3 bases and 2 bases, there was a span of 9 bases. The CDR3 sequence is CASSLIADTDTQYF. In DNA form, the CDR3 reads TGTGCCAGCAGTTTGATTGCGGACACAGATACGCAGTATTTT.

The chain has TRBV12-2 and TRBJ2-3; the DNA was not used to check the table's D call, TRBD1. TRBV12-2 is a known pseudogene. This CDR3 is built from 15 residues. In nucleotides, the CDR3 is TGTGCAAGTCGCTCGGGGACAGGGGGCTGGGATACGCAGTATTTT. Encoded protein: CASRSGTGGWDTQYF.